The rows below give T cell receptor beta chains drawn from one sample of a study of shared T cell receptors in the human thymus. Method: immunoSEQ multiplex PCR; TCRdb's copy keeps in-frame clones and lacks some. The sample lists around 340,000 clones; approximately 95% were seen once. Sample: thymocytes. These receptors came from a human donor. Each CDR3 is given with its conserved first and last residue. The D gene is left open where the match is weak. Not every row has a clone size; where given, it reads once, few, many or a size class.

d_call: .; v_call: TRBV21-1; clone_size: .; j_call: TRBJ2-3; cdr3_nt: TGTGCCCACAAAGCGGGAGGCACAGATACGCAGTATTTT; cdr3_aa: CAHKAGGTDTQYF
d_call: TRBD1; v_call: TRBV2; clone_size: .; j_call: TRBJ1-2; cdr3_nt: TGTGCCAGCAGGGACAGGGGGTTAGAGGCTATCGGCTATGGCTACACCTTC; cdr3_aa: CASRDRGLEAIGYGYTF
d_call: .; v_call: TRBV9; clone_size: .; j_call: TRBJ2-1; cdr3_nt: TGTGCCAGTAGGGGCTCCTACAATGAGCAGTTCTTC; cdr3_aa: CASRGSYNEQFF
d_call: TRBD1; v_call: TRBV10-3; clone_size: .; j_call: TRBJ2-7; cdr3_nt: TGTGCCATCTCAAACGGGACAGAGGCCTACGAGCAGTACTTC; cdr3_aa: CAISNGTEAYEQYF
d_call: .; v_call: TRBV4-2; clone_size: .; j_call: TRBJ2-1; cdr3_nt: TGTGCCAGCAGCCGCCCCAACAGGGTAGAGCAGTTCTTC; cdr3_aa: CASSRPNRVEQFF
d_call: TRBD1; v_call: TRBV27; clone_size: .; j_call: TRBJ2-7; cdr3_nt: TGTGCCAGCAGTTCCCAGACCAGGGGGCTGACCTACGAGCAGTACTTC; cdr3_aa: CASSSQTRGLTYEQYF
d_call: TRBD2; v_call: TRBV27; clone_size: .; j_call: TRBJ2-7; cdr3_nt: TGTGCCAGCAGTTTCGTACAGTGGAGACTAGCGGGAGGCCTCTCCTACGAGCAGTACTTC; cdr3_aa: CASSFVQWRLAGGLSYEQYF
d_call: TRBD2; v_call: TRBV6-5; clone_size: once; j_call: TRBJ2-7; cdr3_nt: TGTGCCAGCAGCCGACTAGCGGGAGCTCACGAGCAGTACTTC; cdr3_aa: CASSRLAGAHEQYF
d_call: TRBD1; v_call: TRBV27; clone_size: .; j_call: TRBJ1-5; cdr3_nt: TGTGCCAGCAGGACCGGCGGGACAGGGTCTGGGCAGCCCCAGCATTTT; cdr3_aa: CASRTGGTGSGQPQHF
d_call: .; v_call: TRBV27; clone_size: .; j_call: TRBJ2-1; cdr3_nt: TGTGCCAGCAGTTTAAGTGAGCAGTTCTTC; cdr3_aa: CASSLSEQFF
d_call: TRBD1; v_call: TRBV11-1; clone_size: .; j_call: TRBJ2-1; cdr3_nt: TGTGCCAGCAGGGTAGACGGGACAGTCTCCTACAATGAGCAGTTCTTC; cdr3_aa: CASRVDGTVSYNEQFF
d_call: TRBD1; v_call: TRBV28; clone_size: .; j_call: TRBJ2-7; cdr3_nt: TGTGCCAGCAGTGCGTACAGGGGGAGGTACGAGCAGTACTTC; cdr3_aa: CASSAYRGRYEQYF
d_call: .; v_call: TRBV7-2; clone_size: .; j_call: TRBJ2-1; cdr3_nt: TGTGCCAGCAGCCCGGGACGGGCGGGGAATGAGCAGTTCTTC; cdr3_aa: CASSPGRAGNEQFF
d_call: .; v_call: TRBV2; clone_size: .; j_call: TRBJ2-2; cdr3_nt: TGTGCCAGCTTTCGACTATCGAACACCGGGGAGCTGTTTTTT; cdr3_aa: CASFRLSNTGELFF
d_call: TRBD2; v_call: TRBV11-3; clone_size: .; j_call: TRBJ2-1; cdr3_nt: TGTGCCAGCAGCTTAGGGCCAGCGGGGAATGAGCAGTTCTTC; cdr3_aa: CASSLGPAGNEQFF
d_call: .; v_call: TRBV4-1; clone_size: .; j_call: TRBJ1-1; cdr3_nt: TGCGCCAGCAGCCCGGTAGGGGGGGTGTATGCTTTCTTT; cdr3_aa: CASSPVGGVYAFF
d_call: .; v_call: TRBV9; clone_size: .; j_call: TRBJ2-3; cdr3_nt: TGTGCCAGCAGCGTATACAGCTACACAGATACGCAGTATTTT; cdr3_aa: CASSVYSYTDTQYF
d_call: .; v_call: TRBV9; clone_size: .; j_call: TRBJ1-4; cdr3_nt: TGTGCCAGCAGCGTTAGGACCGGGACTAATGAAAAACTGTTTTTT; cdr3_aa: CASSVRTGTNEKLFF
d_call: .; v_call: TRBV28; clone_size: .; j_call: TRBJ1-2; cdr3_nt: TGTGCCAGCAGTGCGCGGGGCGAAGGTTTGCTCTATGGCTACACCTTC; cdr3_aa: CASSARGEGLLYGYTF
d_call: .; v_call: TRBV6-1; clone_size: .; j_call: TRBJ1-2; cdr3_nt: TGTGCCAGTACCTTTGGGCACCCTAACTATGGCTACACCTTC; cdr3_aa: CASTFGHPNYGYTF
d_call: .; v_call: TRBV5-1; clone_size: .; j_call: TRBJ2-7; cdr3_nt: TGCGCCAGCAGCTTGAAAGCACCCCCTCGGGGCGAGCAGTACTTC; cdr3_aa: CASSLKAPPRGEQYF
d_call: TRBD2; v_call: TRBV5-1; clone_size: .; j_call: TRBJ2-4; cdr3_nt: TGCGCCAGCAGCCCCAGACTAGCGGGAGATTTAGTTCAGTACTTC; cdr3_aa: CASSPRLAGDLVQYF
d_call: TRBD2; v_call: TRBV4-1; clone_size: .; j_call: TRBJ2-1; cdr3_nt: TGCGCCAGCAGCCACTCGGGACTAGCGGGCCCCACCTGGGACAATGAGCAGTTCTTC; cdr3_aa: CASSHSGLAGPTWDNEQFF
d_call: .; v_call: TRBV4-2; clone_size: .; j_call: TRBJ2-7; cdr3_nt: TGTGCCAGCAGCCATCCACCAAGGGGACAAGGCTACGAGCAGTACTTC; cdr3_aa: CASSHPPRGQGYEQYF
d_call: TRBD1; v_call: TRBV27; clone_size: .; j_call: TRBJ2-2; cdr3_nt: TGTGCCAGCAGTTTAGGGGGACAGGAGGAGGACACCGGGGAGCTGTTTTTT; cdr3_aa: CASSLGGQEEDTGELFF
d_call: .; v_call: TRBV5-1; clone_size: .; j_call: TRBJ2-5; cdr3_nt: TGCGCCAGCAGCTTCGGAACGGGAAGGCGTGTAGAGACCCAGTACTTC; cdr3_aa: CASSFGTGRRVETQYF
d_call: .; v_call: TRBV23-1; clone_size: .; j_call: TRBJ2-7; cdr3_nt: TGCGCCAGCAGTCGGCGGAACAGGGACTTCCACGAGCAGTACTTC; cdr3_aa: CASSRRNRDFHEQYF
d_call: .; v_call: TRBV30; clone_size: .; j_call: TRBJ2-2; cdr3_nt: TGTGCCTGGAGTGAGCGGTACACCGGGGAGCTGTTTTTT; cdr3_aa: CAWSERYTGELFF
d_call: .; v_call: TRBV5-6; clone_size: .; j_call: TRBJ1-1; cdr3_nt: TGTGCCAGCAGCCCCGAACAGGGCGACACTGAAGCTTTCTTT; cdr3_aa: CASSPEQGDTEAFF
d_call: .; v_call: TRBV7-8; clone_size: .; j_call: TRBJ1-1; cdr3_nt: TGTGCCAGCAGCCCCGCCCCCGCCCGGAGGGCTGAAGCTTTCTTT; cdr3_aa: CASSPAPARRAEAFF
d_call: .; v_call: TRBV28; clone_size: .; j_call: TRBJ2-7; cdr3_nt: TGTGCCAGCACCACGTCTGGGGAGCAGTACTTC; cdr3_aa: CASTTSGEQYF
d_call: TRBD2; v_call: TRBV27; clone_size: .; j_call: TRBJ2-5; cdr3_nt: TGTGCCAGCAGTTTATCCCCCACCGGGACTAGCGGGTTCAGCCAAGAGACCCAGTACTTC; cdr3_aa: CASSLSPTGTSGFSQETQYF
d_call: .; v_call: TRBV6-1; clone_size: .; j_call: TRBJ1-1; cdr3_nt: TGTGCCAGCAGTGACCTTACACTGAACACTGAAGCTTTCTTT; cdr3_aa: CASSDLTLNTEAFF
d_call: .; v_call: TRBV30; clone_size: .; j_call: TRBJ1-2; cdr3_nt: TGTGCCTGGGTCGGATGGAAAACAGGAGACAATAACTATGGCTACACCTTC; cdr3_aa: CAWVGWKTGDNNYGYTF
d_call: .; v_call: TRBV21-1; clone_size: once; j_call: TRBJ1-2; cdr3_nt: TGTGCCAGCAGCAAAGTGAGCTACAGGTCTACTAACTATGGCTACACCTTC; cdr3_aa: CASSKVSYRSTNYGYTF